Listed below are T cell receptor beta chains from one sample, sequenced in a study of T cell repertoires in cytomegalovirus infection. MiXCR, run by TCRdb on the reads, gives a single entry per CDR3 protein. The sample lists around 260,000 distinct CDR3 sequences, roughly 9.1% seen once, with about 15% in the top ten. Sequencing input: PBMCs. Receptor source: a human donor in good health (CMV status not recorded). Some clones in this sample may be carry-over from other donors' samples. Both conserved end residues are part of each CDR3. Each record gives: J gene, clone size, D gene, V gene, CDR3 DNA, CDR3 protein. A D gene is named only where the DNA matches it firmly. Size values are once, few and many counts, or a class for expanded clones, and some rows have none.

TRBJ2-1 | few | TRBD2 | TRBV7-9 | TGTGCCAGCAGCTATGGGACTAGCGGGAGAATGGATAATGAGCAGTTCTTC | CASSYGTSGRMDNEQFF
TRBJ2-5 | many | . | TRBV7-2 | TGTGCCAGCAGCTTAGCGTCGGCACAAGAGACCCAGTACTTC | CASSLASAQETQYF
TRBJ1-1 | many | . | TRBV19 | TGTGCCAGTAGGGGGGCTGGGGGCGGAAGGGGCACTGAAGCTTTCTTT | CASRGAGGGRGTEAFF
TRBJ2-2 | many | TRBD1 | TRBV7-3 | TGTGCCAGCAGCTTGGGACAGGGGTCGAACACCGGGGAGCTGTTTTTT | CASSLGQGSNTGELFF
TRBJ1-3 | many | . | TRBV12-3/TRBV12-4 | TGTGCCCAATCAACAGGCTCTGGAAACACCATATATTTT | CAQSTGSGNTIYF
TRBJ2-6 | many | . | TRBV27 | TGTGCCAGCTCCCACAGAGCCCCGGGACTCCAACACTCTGGGGCCAACGTCCTGACTTTC | CASSHRAPGLQHSGANVLTF
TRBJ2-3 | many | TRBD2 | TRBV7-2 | TGTGCCAGCAGTTTGAAGGGACTAGCGGGAGAGAGGTATACGCAGTATTTT | CASSLKGLAGERYTQYF
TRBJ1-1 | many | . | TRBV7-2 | TGTGCCAGCAGCTTAGTAGGTGGTGGTGTCAACTCACCTGAAGCTTTCTTT | CASSLVGGGVNSPEAFF
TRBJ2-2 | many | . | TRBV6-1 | TGTGCCAGCAGCGCGACTAGGGGCACCGGGGAGCTGTTTTTT | CASSATRGTGELFF
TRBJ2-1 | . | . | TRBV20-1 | TGCAGTGCTAGAGCTCCGGCCGCTTCCAATGAGCAGTTCTTC | CSARAPAASNEQFF
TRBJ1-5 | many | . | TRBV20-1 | TGCAGTGCTCCGTTTGGGGGAACGGATCAGCCCCAGCATTTT | CSAPFGGTDQPQHF
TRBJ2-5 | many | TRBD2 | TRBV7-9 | TGTGCCAGCAGCCCCATGGGGGGGGTGTTACAAGAGACCCAGTACTTC | CASSPMGGVLQETQYF
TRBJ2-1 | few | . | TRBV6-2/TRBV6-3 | TGTGCCAGCGGGGGGGCGGGTGAGCAGTTCTTC | CASGGAGEQFF
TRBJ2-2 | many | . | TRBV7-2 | TGTGCCAGCAGCACCCGACAGGTGACCACCGGGGAGCTGTTTTTT | CASSTRQVTTGELFF
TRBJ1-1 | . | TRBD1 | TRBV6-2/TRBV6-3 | TGTGCCAGCAGTTACAGAACAGGGGTGAACACTGAAGCTTTCTTT | CASSYRTGVNTEAFF
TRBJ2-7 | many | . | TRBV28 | TGTGCCAGCAGTTTACTTCTGGGCCACGACCACGAGCAGTACTTC | CASSLLLGHDHEQYF
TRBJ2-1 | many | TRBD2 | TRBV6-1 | TGTGCCAGCAGTGGACTAGCGGGAGGGCCATTGAATGAGCAGTTCTTC | CASSGLAGGPLNEQFF
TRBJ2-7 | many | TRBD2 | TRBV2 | TGTGCCAGCAACAAGAGAGCGGGAGGGCCGGACGAGCAGTACTTC | CASNKRAGGPDEQYF
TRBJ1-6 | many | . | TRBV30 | TGTGCCTGGACCCTCCTGGAGAATTCACCCCTCCACTTT | CAWTLLENSPLHF
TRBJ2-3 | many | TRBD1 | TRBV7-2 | TGTGCCAGCAGCTTCTTTGACAGGGGGCGGGGTACGCAGTATTTT | CASSFFDRGRGTQYF